This note documents a single T cell receptor beta chain sequence. This specimen comes from a study of blood T cell repertoires in COVID-19. The germline V gene has CDR1 MNHEY and CDR2 SVGEGT. V lost 2 bases and J lost 5; bases outside the gene matches: 1. There are 15 residues in the CDR3. Measured with immunoSEQ multiplex PCR; TCRdb has only the in-frame clones, and not every one. The repertoire holds roughly 63,000 clones, with 80% to 90% as singletons. Sequenced sample: peripheral blood. This clonotype was obtained from a human donor in a cohort sampled during active COVID-19. The J gene is TRBJ2-1, the V gene TRBV6-2 or TRBV6-3, with 12 bases that match TRBD2. In DNA, the CDR3 is TGTGCCAGCAGTTACAGGACTAGCGGGAACAATGAGCAGTTCTTC. Its translation is CASSYRTSGNNEQFF.